This TCR beta chain was identified during a study of T cell repertoires in cytomegalovirus infection. Study-wide context: Recently identified HLA-C-restricted CMV epitopes and well-studied HLA-B-restricted CMV epitopes were used by the study. Public TCR beta signatures marked donors with CMV infection and the matching HLA.

Findings and limits, study-wide: HLA-C-restricted, CMV-specific TCR beta clonotypes were dominant ex vivo.

In this sample, this clonotype turned up many times. Its antigen is still unknown. The germline V gene has CDR1 SGHTA and CDR2 FQGNSA. The CDR3 spans 18 residues. With 4 bases removed from V and 1 base from J, the gap between germline ends came to 22 bases. TCRdb recomputed calls from the reads with MiXCR, one row per CDR3 protein. The sample carries approximately 730,000 distinct CDR3 sequences, 30% to 35% recorded once. The TCR sequence derives from a human donor in good health (CMV status not recorded). Some clones in this sample may be carry-over from other donors' samples. The J gene is TRBJ2-5, the V gene TRBV7-2, with D unresolved. The source material was cultured PBMCs, sampled from culture after CMV antigen stimulation. The DNA of the CDR3 is TGTGCCAGCAGCTCCCCGTTGGGTACCCTCCGAACCCAAGAGACCCAGTACTTC. Translating it yields CASSSPLGTLRTQETQYF.